The TCR beta chain described here comes from a study of blood T cell repertoires in COVID-19. The CDR3 extends over 14 amino acids. V dropped 5 bases and J dropped 1; count of bases not matched to a gene: 1. The germline V gene encodes CDR1 SNHLY and CDR2 FYNNEI. Original analysis: Researchers report that nucleated cell counts were estimated from reference gene primer amplification. The protocol was immunoSEQ multiplex PCR, while the TCRdb copy is restricted to in-frame clones and leaves out a portion. V and J calls and clone size are those listed in that table; D and trimming were worked out from the DNA. The sample yields roughly 290,000 clones, around nine tenths seen once. The study recruited people aged 18 to 89 years across 24 US areas. In Cohort 3, a recovered donor had either two negative PCRs, clearance, or symptom resolution.

Sequenced material: PBMCs or T cells enriched from blood (not recorded which). V is TRBV2 and J is TRBJ2-3, with 9 bases fitting TRBD2. The sequence derives from a woman between 35 and 50 years old who had recovered from COVID-19. The CDR3 nucleotides read TGTGCCAGCAGTTCTAGCGGGGGCACAGATACGCAGTATTTT. Its protein product is CASSSSGGTDTQYF.